A selection of T cell receptor beta chains follows, all from one sample in a study of beta chain features in type 1 diabetes. Assay: immunoSEQ multiplex PCR; the TCRdb copy retains only in-frame clones and omits some. This table has 430,000 or so clones, roughly 11% appearing once. Sequencing input: naive CD4+ T cells from blood. The receptors stem from a woman aged 18-29 years in good health. The CDR3 runs from the conserved cysteine through the conserved F or W. The order of the fields is D gene, J gene, V gene, clone size, CDR3 protein, CDR3 DNA. The D gene is left open where the match is weak. Size is stated for part of the rows, as once, few or many counts, or as a class when the clone is expanded.

-	TRBJ1-5	TRBV7-8	-	CASSRGGSNQPQHF	TGTGCCAGCAGCAGAGGTGGGAGCAATCAGCCCCAGCATTTT
TRBD2	TRBJ2-5	TRBV7-2	-	CASSPSGVGTQYF	TGTGCCAGCAGCCCTAGCGGGGTAGGGACCCAGTACTTC
-	TRBJ2-7	TRBV4-2	few	CASSQDLGFNEQYF	TGTGCCAGCAGCCAAGATTTAGGGTTTAACGAGCAGTACTTC
TRBD2	TRBJ2-3	TRBV7-2	-	CASSFRRGGSTDTQYF	TGTGCCAGCAGCTTCCGTCGGGGGGGAAGCACAGATACGCAGTATTTT
-	TRBJ1-1	TRBV15	few	CATSRDVANTEAFF	TGTGCCACCAGCAGAGATGTGGCGAACACTGAAGCTTTCTTT
-	TRBJ2-5	TRBV18	few	CASSPGTGQETQYF	TGTGCCAGCTCACCTGGTACAGGCCAAGAGACCCAGTACTTC
TRBD2	TRBJ2-5	TRBV4-2	few	CASSQDSGGAGQTQYF	TGTGCCAGCAGCCAAGATAGCGGGGGGGCCGGACAGACCCAGTACTTC
-	TRBJ2-7	TRBV14	-	CASSQDLGRLHYEQYF	TGTGCCAGCAGCCAAGATCTAGGCCGACTTCACTACGAGCAGTACTTC
-	TRBJ1-5	TRBV27	-	CASSRGGPQHF	TGTGCCAGCAGTCGGGGTGGTCCCCAGCATTTT
-	TRBJ1-1	TRBV4-3	few	CASSQEGDRDDEAFF	TGCGCCAGCAGCCAAGAGGGGGATAGGGACGATGAAGCTTTCTTT
TRBD1	TRBJ2-1	TRBV29-1	few	CNVQTGSDYNEQFF	TGCAACGTACAGACAGGGTCGGACTACAATGAGCAGTTCTTC
-	TRBJ2-6	TRBV7-3	few	CASSPDLHTGANVLTF	TGTGCCAGCAGCCCGGATCTTCACACTGGGGCCAACGTCCTGACTTTC
-	TRBJ2-3	TRBV5-6	-	CASSRPSTDTQYF	TGTGCCAGCAGCCGCCCTAGCACAGATACGCAGTATTTT
TRBD2	TRBJ2-1	TRBV9	few	CASSVDIAGRGEQFF	TGTGCCAGCAGCGTAGATATAGCGGGTCGTGGAGAGCAGTTCTTC
TRBD2	TRBJ2-2	TRBV13	few	CASTSGGQLNTGELFF	TGTGCCAGCACCAGCGGGGGGCAACTGAACACCGGGGAGCTGTTTTTT
TRBD2	TRBJ2-1	TRBV7-2	few	CASSAKTSGYYNEQFF	TGTGCCAGCAGCGCAAAGACTAGCGGCTACTACAATGAGCAGTTCTTC
-	TRBJ2-5	TRBV7-2	-	CASSLAGAKETQYF	TGTGCCAGCAGCTTAGCGGGGGCTAAGGAGACCCAGTACTTC
TRBD1	TRBJ2-7	TRBV7-2	few	CASSYDRGSYEQYF	TGTGCCAGCAGCTACGACAGGGGTTCCTACGAGCAGTACTTC
-	TRBJ2-5	TRBV5-1	few	CASSLGVTEETQYF	TGCGCCAGCAGCTTGGGTGTGACAGAAGAGACCCAGTACTTC
-	TRBJ1-1	TRBV23-1	-	CASATATEAFF	TGCGCCAGTGCGACAGCCACTGAAGCTTTCTTT
TRBD1	TRBJ2-3	TRBV10-3	-	CAIRQGAPTVDTQYF	TGTGCCATCAGACAGGGGGCCCCAACGGTAGATACGCAGTATTTT
-	TRBJ2-7	TRBV30	few	CAWSGMGMHYEQYF	TGTGCCTGGAGTGGGATGGGAATGCACTACGAGCAGTACTTC
-	TRBJ2-7	TRBV7-8	-	CASSPTRSAYEQYF	TGTGCCAGCAGCCCAACGCGGTCAGCCTACGAGCAGTACTTC
TRBD1	TRBJ2-5	TRBV14	-	CASSQLGQAPWFQETQYF	TGTGCCAGCAGCCAACTCGGACAGGCCCCTTGGTTTCAAGAGACCCAGTACTTC
-	TRBJ1-1	TRBV14	-	CASSQSLDTEAFF	TGTGCCAGCAGCCAGAGCCTTGATACTGAAGCTTTCTTT
-	TRBJ1-2	TRBV27	-	CASSLSPGVSYTF	TGTGCCAGCAGTTTATCTCCCGGGGTGAGCTACACCTTC
-	TRBJ2-5	TRBV7-2	few	CASSSQVTETQYF	TGTGCCAGCAGCTCGCAGGTTACAGAGACCCAGTACTTC
-	TRBJ2-6	TRBV7-9	many	CASSPGRSGANVLTF	TGTGCCAGCAGTCCAGGTCGCTCTGGGGCCAACGTCCTGACTTTC
-	TRBJ2-7	TRBV10-3	few	CAISDVGDRSEQYF	TGTGCCATCAGTGATGTAGGGGACCGATCCGAGCAGTACTTC
TRBD2	TRBJ2-1	TRBV2	few	CASRGTTYNEQFF	TGTGCCAGCAGGGGGACTACTTACAATGAGCAGTTCTTC
-	TRBJ2-3	TRBV2	few	CASSDYYTDTQYF	TGTGCCAGCAGCGACTATTACACAGATACGCAGTATTTT
TRBD1	TRBJ2-2	TRBV5-1	few	CASSPAPLNRGQAGELFF	TGCGCCAGCAGCCCCGCGCCTCTGAACAGGGGGCAGGCCGGGGAGCTGTTTTTT
-	TRBJ2-5	TRBV9	-	CASSVAPGPGTQYF	TGTGCCAGCAGCGTAGCTCCGGGCCCAGGGACCCAGTACTTC
-	TRBJ2-5	TRBV15	few	CATSRGDKETQYF	TGTGCCACCAGCAGAGGGGATAAAGAGACCCAGTACTTC
-	TRBJ2-1	TRBV7-8	-	CASSPGWSSYNEQFF	TGTGCCAGCAGCCCGGGGTGGAGCTCCTACAATGAGCAGTTCTTC
-	TRBJ2-3	TRBV2	few	CASRAQGFNTDTQYF	TGTGCCAGCAGAGCACAGGGATTTAACACAGATACGCAGTATTTT